These T cell receptor beta chains were read from a single sample in a study of TIL therapy for anti-PD-1-resistant metastatic lung cancer. Repertoires were generated with immunoSEQ multiplex PCR, while TCRdb's copy carries only in-frame clones and drops some. Among 45,000 to 50,000 clones listed, 65% to 80% were seen once. Sequenced material: tumor tissue, taken at baseline. These receptors originate from a person between 25 and 80 years old with non-small cell lung cancer. The CDR3 runs from the conserved cysteine through the conserved F or W.

V: TRBV5-1; J: TRBJ1-5; CDR3: CASSLAGWGDQPQHF
V: TRBV2; J: TRBJ1-5; CDR3: CASKREGSGNQPQHF
V: TRBV6-6; J: TRBJ1-2; CDR3: CASSETERGYTF
V: TRBV6-5; J: TRBJ1-2; CDR3: CASSSTQGRYGYTF
V: TRBV7-9; J: TRBJ1-5; CDR3: CASSLASGTENQPQHF
V: TRBV11-2; J: TRBJ1-1; CDR3: CASSPTDVEAFF
V: TRBV27; J: TRBJ1-5; CDR3: CASSPRTGLNQPQHF
V: TRBV10-1; J: TRBJ1-3; CDR3: CARNTIYF
V: TRBV14; J: TRBJ1-1; CDR3: CASSIQGGRAEAFF
V: TRBV7-6; J: TRBJ2-1; CDR3: CASSLSVGSSYNEQFF
V: TRBV30; J: TRBJ1-5; CDR3: CAWSGDRGSQPQHF
V: TRBV19; J: TRBJ1-4; CDR3: CASRGGSNEKLFF
V: TRBV19; J: TRBJ2-1; CDR3: CASSLTGGNEQFF
V: TRBV6-1; J: TRBJ1-2; CDR3: CASRVSIANYGYTF
V: TRBV28; J: TRBJ1-5; CDR3: CASSLGTPGGREPQHF
V: TRBV27; J: TRBJ2-3; CDR3: CASSITGVKTQYF
V: TRBV28; J: TRBJ2-1; CDR3: CASSRLAGFYFF
V: TRBV10-2; J: TRBJ2-1; CDR3: CASERLSGTREQFF
V: TRBV7-2; J: TRBJ2-7; CDR3: CASSLLAGVGYEQYF
V: TRBV6-5; J: TRBJ2-7; CDR3: CASSLGGMYEQYF
V: TRBV20-1; J: TRBJ1-1; CDR3: CSARNTEAFF
V: TRBV5-4; J: TRBJ2-3; CDR3: CASSWTGATTDTQYF
V: TRBV30; J: TRBJ1-2; CDR3: CAWSAGRGYTF
V: TRBV10-2; J: TRBJ1-2; CDR3: CASSDRGNYGYTF
V: TRBV27; J: TRBJ1-6; CDR3: CASSLGQVSYNSPLHF
V: TRBV5-6; J: TRBJ1-5; CDR3: CASSSPNQPQHF
V: TRBV7-2; J: TRBJ2-5; CDR3: CASSRETQYF
V: TRBV2; J: TRBJ2-3; CDR3: CASRDRGADTQYF
V: TRBV6-1; J: TRBJ2-2; CDR3: CASSDRSETGELFF
V: TRBV27; J: TRBJ2-7; CDR3: CASSFSGAGGLYEQYF
V: TRBV6-5; J: TRBJ2-3; CDR3: CASTAAGRTDTQYF
V: TRBV5-1; J: TRBJ2-2; CDR3: CASSSRQGGTGELFF
V: TRBV5-6; J: TRBJ2-7; CDR3: CASSLDRNQYF
V: TRBV5-1; J: TRBJ1-1; CDR3: CASSLEGPTNTEAFF
V: TRBV19; J: TRBJ1-1; CDR3: CASRTGRWAFF
V: TRBV5-1; J: TRBJ2-3; CDR3: CASSIGTATSTDTQYF
V: TRBV18; J: TRBJ2-1; CDR3: CASSPRGLVFEQFF
V: TRBV11-2; J: TRBJ1-2; CDR3: CASSIGTGGYGYTF
V: TRBV5-1; J: TRBJ1-4; CDR3: CASSLAISPTNEKLFF
V: TRBV7-9; J: TRBJ2-3; CDR3: CASRRGQGIADTQYF
V: TRBV18; J: TRBJ2-7; CDR3: CASSPRGGSIYEQYF
V: TRBV5-1; J: TRBJ2-1; CDR3: CASSLWGDSSSEQFF
V: TRBV19; J: TRBJ1-2; CDR3: CASKVTRDYGYTF
V: TRBV11-2; J: TRBJ1-2; CDR3: CASSSGQGLGYTF
V: TRBV25-1; J: TRBJ1-2; CDR3: CASSALGGPADYGYTF
V: TRBV2; J: TRBJ1-1; CDR3: CASREFTEAFF
V: TRBV6-1; J: TRBJ1-1; CDR3: CASGLGANTEAFF
V: TRBV27; J: TRBJ1-5; CDR3: CANRNRENQPQHF
V: TRBV21-1; J: TRBJ1-5; CDR3: CASSKERQDIYSNQPQHF
V: TRBV10-3; J: TRBJ2-7; CDR3: CAISGRDFSYEQYF
V: TRBV9; J: TRBJ2-7; CDR3: CASSVDQRGEQYF
V: TRBV6-1; J: TRBJ1-2; CDR3: CASSEPTPFGYTF
V: TRBV27; J: TRBJ2-1; CDR3: CASSPPTGSLSYNEQFF
V: TRBV6-1; J: TRBJ2-5; CDR3: CASEDTGRPQTQYF
V: TRBV6-5; J: TRBJ2-5; CDR3: CASHRDSWETQYF